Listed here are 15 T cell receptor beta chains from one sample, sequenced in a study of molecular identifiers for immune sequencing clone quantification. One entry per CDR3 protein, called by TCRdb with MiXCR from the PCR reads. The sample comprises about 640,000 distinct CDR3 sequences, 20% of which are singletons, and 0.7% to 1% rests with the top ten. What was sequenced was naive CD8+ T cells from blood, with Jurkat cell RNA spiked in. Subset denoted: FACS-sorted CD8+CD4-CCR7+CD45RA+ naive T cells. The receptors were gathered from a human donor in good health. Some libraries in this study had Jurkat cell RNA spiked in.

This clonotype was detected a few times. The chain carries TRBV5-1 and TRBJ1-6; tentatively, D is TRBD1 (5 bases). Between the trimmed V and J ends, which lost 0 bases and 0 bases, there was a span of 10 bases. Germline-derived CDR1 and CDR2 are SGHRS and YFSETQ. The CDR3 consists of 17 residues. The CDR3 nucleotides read TGCGCCAGCAGCTTGGAGACCAGGGTCTCCTATAATTCACCCCTCCACTTT. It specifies CASSLETRVSYNSPLHF.

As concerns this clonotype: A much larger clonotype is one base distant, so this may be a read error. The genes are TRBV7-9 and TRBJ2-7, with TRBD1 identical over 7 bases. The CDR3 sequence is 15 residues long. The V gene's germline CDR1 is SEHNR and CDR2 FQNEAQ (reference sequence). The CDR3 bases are TGTACCAGCTCCCCCCCGGGACAGAGACTTTACGAGCAGTACTTC. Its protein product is CTSSPPGQRLYEQYF.

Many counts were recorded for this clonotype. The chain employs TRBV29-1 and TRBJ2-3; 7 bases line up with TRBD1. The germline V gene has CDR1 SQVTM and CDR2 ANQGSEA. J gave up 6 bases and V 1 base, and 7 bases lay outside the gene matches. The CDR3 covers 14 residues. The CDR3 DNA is TGCAGCGTTGAAGGCCAGGGGGTGGTGGATACGCAGTATTTT. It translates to CSVEGQGVVDTQYF.

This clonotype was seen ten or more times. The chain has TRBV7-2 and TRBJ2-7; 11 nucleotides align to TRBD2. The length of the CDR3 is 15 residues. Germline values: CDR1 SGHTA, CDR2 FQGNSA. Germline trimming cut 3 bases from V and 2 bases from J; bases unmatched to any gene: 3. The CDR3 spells CASSFGTSGTYEQYF. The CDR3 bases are TGTGCCAGCAGCTTCGGGACTAGCGGCACCTACGAGCAGTACTTC.

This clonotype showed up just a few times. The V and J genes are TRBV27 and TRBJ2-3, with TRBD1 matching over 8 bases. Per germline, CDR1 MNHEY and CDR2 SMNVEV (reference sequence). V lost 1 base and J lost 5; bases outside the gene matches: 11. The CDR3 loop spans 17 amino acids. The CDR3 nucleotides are TGTGCCAGCAGTTTATTCCTCAAAGGACAGGGTGAAGATACGCAGTATTTT. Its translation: CASSLFLKGQGEDTQYF.

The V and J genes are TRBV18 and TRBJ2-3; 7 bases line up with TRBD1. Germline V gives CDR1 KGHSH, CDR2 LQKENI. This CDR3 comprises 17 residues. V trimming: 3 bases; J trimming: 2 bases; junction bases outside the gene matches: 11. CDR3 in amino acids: CASSPTTGIGPTDTQYF. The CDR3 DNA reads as TGTGCCAGCTCACCGACGACAGGGATTGGTCCCACAGATACGCAGTATTTT.

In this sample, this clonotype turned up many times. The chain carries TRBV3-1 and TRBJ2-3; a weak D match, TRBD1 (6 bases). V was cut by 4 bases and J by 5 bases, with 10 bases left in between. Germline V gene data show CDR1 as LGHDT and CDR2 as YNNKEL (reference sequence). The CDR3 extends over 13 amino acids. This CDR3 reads CASSPLRGDTQYF. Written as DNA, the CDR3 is TGTGCCAGCAGCCCCCTCAGGGGAGATACGCAGTATTTT.

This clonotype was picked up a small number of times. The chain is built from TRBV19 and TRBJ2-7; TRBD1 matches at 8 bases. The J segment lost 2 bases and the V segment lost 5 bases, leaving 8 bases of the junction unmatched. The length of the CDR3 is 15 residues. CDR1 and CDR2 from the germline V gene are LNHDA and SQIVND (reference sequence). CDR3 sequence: CASSAGQGLTYEQYF. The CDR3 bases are TGTGCCAGTAGTGCCGGACAGGGCTTGACCTACGAGCAGTACTTC.

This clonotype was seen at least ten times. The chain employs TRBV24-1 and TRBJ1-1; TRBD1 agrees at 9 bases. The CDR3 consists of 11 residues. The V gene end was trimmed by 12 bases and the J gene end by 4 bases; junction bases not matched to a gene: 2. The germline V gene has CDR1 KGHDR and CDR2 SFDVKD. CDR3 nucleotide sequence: TGTGCCGCGGGACAGGGCACTGAAGCTTTCTTT. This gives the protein CAAGQGTEAFF.

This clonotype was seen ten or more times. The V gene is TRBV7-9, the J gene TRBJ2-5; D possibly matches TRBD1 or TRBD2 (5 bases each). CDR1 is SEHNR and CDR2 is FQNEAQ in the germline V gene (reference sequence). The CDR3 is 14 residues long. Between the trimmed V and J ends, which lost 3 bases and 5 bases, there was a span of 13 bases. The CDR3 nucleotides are TGTGCCAGCAGCTTGCCTCTAGGGGAGGAGACCCAGTACTTC. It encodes CASSLPLGEETQYF. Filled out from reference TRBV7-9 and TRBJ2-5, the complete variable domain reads DTGVSQNPRHKITKRGQNVTFRCDPISEHNRLYWYRQTLGQGPEFLTYFQNEAQLEKSRLLSDRFSAERPKGSFSTLEIQRTEQGDSAMYLCASSLPLGEETQYFGPGTRLLVL.

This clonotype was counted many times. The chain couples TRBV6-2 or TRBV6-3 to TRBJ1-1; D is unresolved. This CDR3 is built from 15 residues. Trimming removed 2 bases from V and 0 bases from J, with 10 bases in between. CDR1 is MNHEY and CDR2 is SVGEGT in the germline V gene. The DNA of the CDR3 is TGTGCCAGCAGTTACAAGGACGGAGTGAACACTGAAGCTTTCTTT. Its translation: CASSYKDGVNTEAFF.

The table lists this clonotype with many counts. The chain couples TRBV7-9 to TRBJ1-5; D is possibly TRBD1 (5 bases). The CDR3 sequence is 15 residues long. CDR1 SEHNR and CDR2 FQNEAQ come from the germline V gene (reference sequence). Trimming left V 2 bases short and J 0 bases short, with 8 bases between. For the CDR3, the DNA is TGTGCCAGCAGCTTATCGGGGGATAGCAATCAGCCCCAGCATTTT. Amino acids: CASSLSGDSNQPQHF.

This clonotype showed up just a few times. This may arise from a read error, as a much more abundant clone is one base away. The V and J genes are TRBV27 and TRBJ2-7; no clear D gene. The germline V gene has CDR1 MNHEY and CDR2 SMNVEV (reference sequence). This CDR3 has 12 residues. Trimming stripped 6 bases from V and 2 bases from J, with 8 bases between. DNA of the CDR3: TGTGCCAGCAGCGCCACACCCTACGAGCAGTACTTC. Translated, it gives CASSATPYEQYF.

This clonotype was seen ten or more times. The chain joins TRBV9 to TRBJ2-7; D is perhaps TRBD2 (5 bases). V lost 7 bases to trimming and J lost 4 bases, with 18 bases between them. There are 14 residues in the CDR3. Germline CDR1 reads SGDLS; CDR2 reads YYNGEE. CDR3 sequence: CASSGTLSGYEQYF. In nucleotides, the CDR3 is TGTGCCAGCTCCGGAACCCTCTCGGGGTACGAGCAGTACTTC.

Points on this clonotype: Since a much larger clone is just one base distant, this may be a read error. CDR3 residues: CASSPSGTGGGKQPQHF. CDR3 DNA: TGTGCCAGCAGCCCCTCCGGGACAGGGGGCGGCAAGCAGCCCCAGCATTTT. The chain links TRBV5-3 to TRBJ1-5, with 12 bases matching TRBD1. TRBV5-3 is annotated as an ORF whose role is uncertain. The CDR3 sequence is 17 residues long.